Described below is a single TCR beta chain sequence and its context. Its cognate antigen is unknown. Produced via immunoSEQ multiplex PCR; TCRdb's table is partial and in-frame only. The table includes under 400,000 clones, roughly 90% detected once. This record belongs to a study of cytomegalovirus exposure and HLA in healthy donors. Overall study results and limits: As confirmed in vitro, a few CMV-associated chains were specific for CMV antigens. It was about 150 TCR beta chains that were listed as cytomegalovirus-associated.

The CDR3 contains 14 residues. CDR1 and CDR2 from the germline V gene are LNHDA and SQIVND (reference sequence). V gave up 1 base and J gave up 6 bases, with 7 bases separating them. Sequencing used PBMCs. The chain carries TRBV19 and TRBJ1-6; the D is unclear. The source of this sequence is a man aged 30 to 39 in good health and CMV-seronegative. CDR3 in DNA: TGTGCCAGTAGTATAGGGACTATTAATTCACCCCTCCACTTT. Its translation: CASSIGTINSPLHF.